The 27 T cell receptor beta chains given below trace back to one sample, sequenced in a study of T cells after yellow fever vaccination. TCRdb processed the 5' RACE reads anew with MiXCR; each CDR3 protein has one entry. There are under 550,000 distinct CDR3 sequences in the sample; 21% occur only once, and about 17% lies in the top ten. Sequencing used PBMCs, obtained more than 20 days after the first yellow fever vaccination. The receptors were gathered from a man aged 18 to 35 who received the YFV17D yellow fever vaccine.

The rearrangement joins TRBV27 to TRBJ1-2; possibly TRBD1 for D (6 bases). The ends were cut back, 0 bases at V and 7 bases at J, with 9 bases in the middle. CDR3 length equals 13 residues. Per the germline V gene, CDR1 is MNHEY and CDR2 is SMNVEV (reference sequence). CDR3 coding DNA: TGTGCCAGCAGTTTATCCATGACAGGTGGCTACACCTTC. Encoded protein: CASSLSMTGGYTF.

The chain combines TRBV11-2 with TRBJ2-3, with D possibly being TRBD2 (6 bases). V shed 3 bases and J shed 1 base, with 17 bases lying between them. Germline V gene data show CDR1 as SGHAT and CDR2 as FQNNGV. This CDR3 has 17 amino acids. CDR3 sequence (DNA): TGTGCCAGCAGCTTCTCTAGGTCGCCGGGGGGCACAGATACGCAGTATTTT. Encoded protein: CASSFSRSPGGTDTQYF. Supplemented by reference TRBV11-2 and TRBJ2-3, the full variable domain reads EAGVAQSPRYKIIEKRQSVAFWCNPISGHATLYWYQQILGQGPKLLIQFQNNGVVDDSQLPKDRFSAERLKGVDSTLKIQPAKLEDSAVYLCASSFSRSPGGTDTQYFGPGTRLTVL.

The CDR3 loop is CASSPAGQGRGEAFF. The CDR3 coding sequence is TGTGCCAGCAGCCCCGCCGGACAGGGTAGGGGTGAAGCTTTCTTT. V is TRBV7-8 and J is TRBJ1-1, with TRBD1 identical over 8 bases. J was trimmed by 7 bases and V by 5 bases; bases with no gene match: 12. CDR1 SGHVS and CDR2 FQNEAQ come from the germline V gene. The CDR3 has 15 residues.

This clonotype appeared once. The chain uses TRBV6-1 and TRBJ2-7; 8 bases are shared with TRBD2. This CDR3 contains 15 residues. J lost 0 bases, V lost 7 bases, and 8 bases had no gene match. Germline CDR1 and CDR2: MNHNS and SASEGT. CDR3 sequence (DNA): TGTGCCAGCAAGGAGACTAGCGAGAGCTCCTACGAGCAGTACTTC. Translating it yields CASKETSESSYEQYF.

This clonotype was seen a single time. The CDR3 nucleotides read TGCGCCAGCAGCTTGGCCGTGGCGGGGGGTTACACCGGGGAGCTGTTTTTT. Residues: CASSLAVAGGYTGELFF. The V gene is TRBV5-1, the J gene TRBJ2-2, with TRBD2 matching 8 bases. Losses at the gene ends were 0 bases for V and 3 bases for J; bases not matched to a gene: 7. CDR1 and CDR2 (germline): SGHRS, YFSETQ. This CDR3 contains 17 residues.

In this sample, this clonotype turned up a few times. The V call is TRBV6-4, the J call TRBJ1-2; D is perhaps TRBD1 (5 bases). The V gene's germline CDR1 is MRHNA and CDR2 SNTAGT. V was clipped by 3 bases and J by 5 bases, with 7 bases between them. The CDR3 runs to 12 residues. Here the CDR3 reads CASSDPGYGYTF. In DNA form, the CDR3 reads TGTGCCAGCAGTGATCCAGGGTATGGCTACACCTTC.

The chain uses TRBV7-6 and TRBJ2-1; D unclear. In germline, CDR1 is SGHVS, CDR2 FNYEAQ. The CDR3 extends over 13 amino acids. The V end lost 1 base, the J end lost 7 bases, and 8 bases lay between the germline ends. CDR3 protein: CASSLDGSNEQFF. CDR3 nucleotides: TGTGCCAGCAGCTTAGACGGTTCTAATGAGCAGTTCTTC.

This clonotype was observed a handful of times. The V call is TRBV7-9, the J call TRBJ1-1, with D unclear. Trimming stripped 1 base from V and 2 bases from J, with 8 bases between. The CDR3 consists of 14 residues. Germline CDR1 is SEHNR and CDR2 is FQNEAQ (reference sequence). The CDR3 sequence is CASSLERRNTEAFF. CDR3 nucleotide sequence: TGTGCCAGCAGCTTAGAAAGGAGAAACACTGAAGCTTTCTTT.

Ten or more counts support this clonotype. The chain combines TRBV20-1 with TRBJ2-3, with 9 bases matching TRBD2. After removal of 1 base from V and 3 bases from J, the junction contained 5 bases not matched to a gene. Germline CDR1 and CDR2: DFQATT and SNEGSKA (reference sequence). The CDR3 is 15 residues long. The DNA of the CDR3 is TGCAGTGCTAGAGTTGGTAGCGGGGGAACAGATACGCAGTATTTT. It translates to CSARVGSGGTDTQYF.

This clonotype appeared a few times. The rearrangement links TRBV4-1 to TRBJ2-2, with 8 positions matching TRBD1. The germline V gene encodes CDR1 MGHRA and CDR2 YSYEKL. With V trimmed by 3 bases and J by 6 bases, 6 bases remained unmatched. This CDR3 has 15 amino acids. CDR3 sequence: CASSHPTGEAGELFF. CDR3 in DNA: TGCGCCAGCAGCCATCCGACAGGGGAGGCCGGGGAGCTGTTTTTT.

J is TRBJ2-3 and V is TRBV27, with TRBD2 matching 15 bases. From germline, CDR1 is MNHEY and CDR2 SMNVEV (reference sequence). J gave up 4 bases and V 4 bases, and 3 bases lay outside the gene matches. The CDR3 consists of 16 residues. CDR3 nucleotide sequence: TGTGCCAGCAGTTGGACTAGCGGGGGGGCAGCAGATACGCAGTATTTT. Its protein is CASSWTSGGAADTQYF.

CDR3 protein: CASSLLTADQPQHF. CDR3 nucleotide sequence: TGTGCCAGCAGTTTATTGACAGCCGATCAGCCCCAGCATTTT. The rearrangement links TRBV27 to TRBJ1-5; D perhaps matches TRBD1 (5 bases). The V end lost 1 base, the J end lost 5 bases, and 9 bases lay between the germline ends. CDR1 and CDR2 (germline): MNHEY, SMNVEV (reference sequence). The CDR3 has 14 residues.

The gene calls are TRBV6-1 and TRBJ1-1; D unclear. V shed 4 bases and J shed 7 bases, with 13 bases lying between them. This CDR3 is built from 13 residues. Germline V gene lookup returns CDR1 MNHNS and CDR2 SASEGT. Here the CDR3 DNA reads TGTGCCAGCAGTGTCGTAAGGGAGAGTGAAGCTTTCTTT. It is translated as CASSVVRESEAFF.

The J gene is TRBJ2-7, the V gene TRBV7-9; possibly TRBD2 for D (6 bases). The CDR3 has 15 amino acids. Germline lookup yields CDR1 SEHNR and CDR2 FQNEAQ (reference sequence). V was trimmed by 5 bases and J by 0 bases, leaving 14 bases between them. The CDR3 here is CASSVSGESSYEQYV. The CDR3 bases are TGTGCCAGCAGCGTTAGCGGCGAGAGCTCCTACGAGCAGTACGTC.

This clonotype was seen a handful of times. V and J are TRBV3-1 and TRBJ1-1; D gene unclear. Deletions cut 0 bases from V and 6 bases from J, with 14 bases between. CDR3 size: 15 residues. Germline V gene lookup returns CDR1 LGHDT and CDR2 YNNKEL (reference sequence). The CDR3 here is CASSQESEGWAEAFF. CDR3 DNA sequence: TGTGCCAGCAGCCAAGAAAGCGAGGGTTGGGCTGAAGCTTTCTTT.

In DNA form, the CDR3 reads TGTGCCACCAGTGGAAAAGACTCTGGGGCCAACGTCCTGACTTTC. Its protein is CATSGKDSGANVLTF. The rearrangement uses TRBV24-1 and TRBJ2-6; D is undetermined. CDR1 is KGHDR and CDR2 is SFDVKD in the germline V gene. The ends were cut back, 5 bases at V and 0 bases at J, with 7 bases in the middle. This CDR3 region has 15 residues.

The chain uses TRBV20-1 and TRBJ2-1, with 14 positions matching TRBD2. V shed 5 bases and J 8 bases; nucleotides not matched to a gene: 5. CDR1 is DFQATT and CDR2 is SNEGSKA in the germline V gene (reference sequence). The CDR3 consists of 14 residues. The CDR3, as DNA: TGCAGTGCTCTGACTAGCGGGGGGGGGTATGAGCAGTTCTTC. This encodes CSALTSGGGYEQFF.

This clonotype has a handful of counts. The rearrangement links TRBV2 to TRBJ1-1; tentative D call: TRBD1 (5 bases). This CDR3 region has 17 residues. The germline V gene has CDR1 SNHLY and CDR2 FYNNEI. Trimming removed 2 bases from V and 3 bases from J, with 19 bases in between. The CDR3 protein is CASSETRDLSGYTEAFF. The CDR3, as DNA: TGTGCCAGCAGTGAAACCCGGGACCTTTCGGGGTACACTGAAGCTTTCTTT. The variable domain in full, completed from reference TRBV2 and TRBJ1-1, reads EPEVTQTPSHQVTQMGQEVILRCVPISNHLYFYWYRQILGQKVEFLVSFYNNEISEKSEIFDDQFSVERPDGSNFTLKIRSTKLEDSAMYFCASSETRDLSGYTEAFFGQGTRLTVV.

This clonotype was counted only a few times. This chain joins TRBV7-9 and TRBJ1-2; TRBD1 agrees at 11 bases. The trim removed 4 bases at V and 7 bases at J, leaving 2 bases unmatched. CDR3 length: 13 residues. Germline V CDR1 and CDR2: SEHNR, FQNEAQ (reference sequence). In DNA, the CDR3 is TGTGCCAGCAGCTGGACAGGGGGCGTTGGCTACACCTTC. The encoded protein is CASSWTGGVGYTF. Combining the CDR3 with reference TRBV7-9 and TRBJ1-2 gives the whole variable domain DTGVSQNPRHKITKRGQNVTFRCDPISEHNRLYWYRQTLGQGPEFLTYFQNEAQLEKSRLLSDRFSAERPKGSFSTLEIQRTEQGDSAMYLCASSWTGGVGYTFGSGTRLTVV.

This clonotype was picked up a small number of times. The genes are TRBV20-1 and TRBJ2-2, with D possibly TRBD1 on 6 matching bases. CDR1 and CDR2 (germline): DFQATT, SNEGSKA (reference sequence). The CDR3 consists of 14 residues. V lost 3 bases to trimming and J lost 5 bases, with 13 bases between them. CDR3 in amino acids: CSARSWTDTGELFF. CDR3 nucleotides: TGCAGTGCTAGGTCTTGGACAGATACCGGGGAGCTGTTTTTT.

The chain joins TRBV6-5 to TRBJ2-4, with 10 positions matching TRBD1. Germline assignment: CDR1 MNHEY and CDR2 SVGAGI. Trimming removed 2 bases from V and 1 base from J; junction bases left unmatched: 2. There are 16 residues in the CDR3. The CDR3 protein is CASSYVGQGAKNIQYF. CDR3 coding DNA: TGTGCCAGCAGTTACGTGGGACAGGGGGCCAAAAACATTCAGTACTTC.

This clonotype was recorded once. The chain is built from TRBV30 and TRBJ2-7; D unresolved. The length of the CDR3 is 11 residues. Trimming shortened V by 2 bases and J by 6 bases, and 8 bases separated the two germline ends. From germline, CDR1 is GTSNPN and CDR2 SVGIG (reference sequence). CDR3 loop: CAWSHPGEQYF. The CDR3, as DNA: TGTGCCTGGAGTCACCCCGGCGAGCAGTACTTC.

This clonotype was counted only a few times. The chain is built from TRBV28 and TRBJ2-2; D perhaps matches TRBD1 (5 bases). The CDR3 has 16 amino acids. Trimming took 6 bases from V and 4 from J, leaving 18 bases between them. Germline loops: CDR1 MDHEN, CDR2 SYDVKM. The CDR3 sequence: CASRNLDSGFTGELFF. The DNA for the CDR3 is TGTGCCAGCAGGAATCTAGACAGTGGTTTCACCGGGGAGCTGTTTTTT.

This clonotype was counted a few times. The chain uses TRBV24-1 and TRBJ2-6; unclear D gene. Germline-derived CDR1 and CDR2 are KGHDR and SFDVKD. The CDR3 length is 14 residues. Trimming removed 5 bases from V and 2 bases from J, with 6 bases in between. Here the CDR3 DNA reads TGTGCCACCAGTGGTACACCTGGGGCCAACGTCCTGACTTTC. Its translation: CATSGTPGANVLTF.

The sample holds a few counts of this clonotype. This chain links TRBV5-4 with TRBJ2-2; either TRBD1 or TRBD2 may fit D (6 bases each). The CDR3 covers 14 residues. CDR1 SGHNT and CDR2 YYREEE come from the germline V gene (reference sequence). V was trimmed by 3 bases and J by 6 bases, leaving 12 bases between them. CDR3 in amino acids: CASSWGAGAGELFF. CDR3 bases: TGTGCCAGCAGCTGGGGGGCAGGGGCCGGGGAGCTGTTTTTT.

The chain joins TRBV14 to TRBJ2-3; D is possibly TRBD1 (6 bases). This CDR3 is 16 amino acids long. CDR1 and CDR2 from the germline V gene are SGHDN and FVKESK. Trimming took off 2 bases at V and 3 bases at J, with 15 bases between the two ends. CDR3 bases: TGTGCCAGCAGCCAAACTAACAGGGTGTGGACAGATACGCAGTATTTT. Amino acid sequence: CASSQTNRVWTDTQYF.

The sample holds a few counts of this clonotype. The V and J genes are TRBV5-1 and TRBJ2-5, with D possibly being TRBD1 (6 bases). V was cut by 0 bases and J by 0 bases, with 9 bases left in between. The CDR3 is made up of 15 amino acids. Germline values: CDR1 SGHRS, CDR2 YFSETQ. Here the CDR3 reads CASSLEGVYQETQYF. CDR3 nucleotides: TGCGCCAGCAGCTTGGAGGGGGTCTACCAAGAGACCCAGTACTTC.